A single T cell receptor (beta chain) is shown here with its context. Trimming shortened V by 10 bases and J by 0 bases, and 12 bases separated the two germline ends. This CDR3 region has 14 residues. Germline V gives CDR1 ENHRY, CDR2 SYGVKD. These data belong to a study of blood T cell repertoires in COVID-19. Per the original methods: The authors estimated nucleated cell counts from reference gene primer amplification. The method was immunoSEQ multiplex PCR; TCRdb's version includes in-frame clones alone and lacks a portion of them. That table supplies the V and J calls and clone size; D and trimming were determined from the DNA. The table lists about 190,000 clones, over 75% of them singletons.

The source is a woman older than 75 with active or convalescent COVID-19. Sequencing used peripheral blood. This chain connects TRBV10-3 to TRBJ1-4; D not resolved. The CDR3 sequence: CATAGTATNEKLFF. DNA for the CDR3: TGTGCCACCGCGGGTACAGCAACTAATGAAAAACTGTTTTTT.